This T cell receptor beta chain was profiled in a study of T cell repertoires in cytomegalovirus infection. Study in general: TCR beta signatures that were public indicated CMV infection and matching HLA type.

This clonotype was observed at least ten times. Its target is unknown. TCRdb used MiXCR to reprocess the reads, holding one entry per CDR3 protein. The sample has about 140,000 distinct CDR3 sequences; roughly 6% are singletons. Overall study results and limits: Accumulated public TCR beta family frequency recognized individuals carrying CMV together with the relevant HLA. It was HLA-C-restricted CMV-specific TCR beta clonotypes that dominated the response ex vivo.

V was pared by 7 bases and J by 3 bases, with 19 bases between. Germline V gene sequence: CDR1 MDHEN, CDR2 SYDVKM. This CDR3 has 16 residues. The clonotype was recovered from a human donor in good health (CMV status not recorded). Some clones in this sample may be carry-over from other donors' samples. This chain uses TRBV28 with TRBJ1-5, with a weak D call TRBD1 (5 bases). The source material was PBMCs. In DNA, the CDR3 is TGTGCCAGCACCATACAGGCGGGGGTTTACAATCAGCCCCAGCATTTT. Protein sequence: CASTIQAGVYNQPQHF.